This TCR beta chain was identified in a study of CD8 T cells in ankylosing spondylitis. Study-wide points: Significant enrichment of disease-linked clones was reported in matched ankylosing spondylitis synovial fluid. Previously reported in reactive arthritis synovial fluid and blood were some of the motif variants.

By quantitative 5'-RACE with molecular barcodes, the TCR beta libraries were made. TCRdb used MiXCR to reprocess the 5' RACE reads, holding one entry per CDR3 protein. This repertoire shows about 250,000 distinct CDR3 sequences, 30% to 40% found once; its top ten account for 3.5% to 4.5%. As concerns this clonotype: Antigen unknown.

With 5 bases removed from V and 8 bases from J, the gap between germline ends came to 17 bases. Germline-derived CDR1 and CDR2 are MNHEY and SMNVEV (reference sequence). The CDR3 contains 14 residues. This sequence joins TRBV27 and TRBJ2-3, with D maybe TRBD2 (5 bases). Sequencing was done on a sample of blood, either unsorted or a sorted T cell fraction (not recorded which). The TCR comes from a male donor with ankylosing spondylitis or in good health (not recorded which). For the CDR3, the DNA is TGTGCCAGCAGTCCCCTTTTGCTGGCGGGTACGCAGTATTTT. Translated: CASSPLLLAGTQYF.